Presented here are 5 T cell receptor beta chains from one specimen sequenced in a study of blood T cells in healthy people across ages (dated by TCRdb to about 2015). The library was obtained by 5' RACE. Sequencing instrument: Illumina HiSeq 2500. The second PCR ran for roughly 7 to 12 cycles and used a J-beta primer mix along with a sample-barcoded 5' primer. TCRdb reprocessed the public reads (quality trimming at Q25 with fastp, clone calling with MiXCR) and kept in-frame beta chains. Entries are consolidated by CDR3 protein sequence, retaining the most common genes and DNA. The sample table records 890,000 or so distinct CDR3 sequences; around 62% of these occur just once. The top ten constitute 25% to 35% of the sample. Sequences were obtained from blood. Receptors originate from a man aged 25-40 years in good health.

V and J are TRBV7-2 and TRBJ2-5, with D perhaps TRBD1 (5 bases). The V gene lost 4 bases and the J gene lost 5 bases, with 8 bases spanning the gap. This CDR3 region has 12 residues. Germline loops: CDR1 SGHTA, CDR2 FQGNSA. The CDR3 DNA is TGTGCCAGCAGCTCTTGGGGCGAGACCCAGTACTTC. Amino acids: CASSSWGETQYF.

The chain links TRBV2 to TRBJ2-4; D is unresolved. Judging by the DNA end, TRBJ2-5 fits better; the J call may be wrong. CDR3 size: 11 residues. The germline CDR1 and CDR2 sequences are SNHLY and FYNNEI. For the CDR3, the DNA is TGTGCCAGCAGTGACATAGAGACCCAGTACTTC. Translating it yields CASSDIETQYF.

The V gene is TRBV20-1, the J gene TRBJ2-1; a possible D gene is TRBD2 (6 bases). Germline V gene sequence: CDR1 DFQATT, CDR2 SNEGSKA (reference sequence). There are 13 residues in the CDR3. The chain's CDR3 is CRIIGRGYNEQFF. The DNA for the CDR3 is TGCAGAATCATAGGGCGGGGTTACAATGAGCAGTTCTTC.

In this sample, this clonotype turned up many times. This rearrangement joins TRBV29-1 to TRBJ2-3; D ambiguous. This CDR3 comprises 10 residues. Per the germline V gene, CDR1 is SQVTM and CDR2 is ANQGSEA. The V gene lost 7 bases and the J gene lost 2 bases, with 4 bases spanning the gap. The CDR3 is CSAHTDTQYF. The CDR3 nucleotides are TGCAGCGCCCACACAGATACGCAGTATTTT.

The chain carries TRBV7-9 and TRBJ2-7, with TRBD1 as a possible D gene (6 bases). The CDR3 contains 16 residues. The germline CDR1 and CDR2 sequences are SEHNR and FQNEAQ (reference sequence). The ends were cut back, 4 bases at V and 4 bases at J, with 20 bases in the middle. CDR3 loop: CASSSSRGHNVYEQYF. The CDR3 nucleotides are TGTGCCAGCAGCTCTTCTAGGGGACACAACGTGTACGAGCAGTACTTC.